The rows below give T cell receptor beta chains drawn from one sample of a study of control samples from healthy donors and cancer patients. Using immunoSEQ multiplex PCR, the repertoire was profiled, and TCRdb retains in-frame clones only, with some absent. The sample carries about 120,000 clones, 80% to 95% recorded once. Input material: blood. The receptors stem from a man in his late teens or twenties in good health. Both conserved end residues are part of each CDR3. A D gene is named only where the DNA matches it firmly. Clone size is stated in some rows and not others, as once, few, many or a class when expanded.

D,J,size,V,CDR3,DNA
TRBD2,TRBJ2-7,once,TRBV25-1,CASSLAGGSYEQYF,TGTGCCAGCAGTTTAGCGGGGGGCTCCTACGAGCAGTACTTC
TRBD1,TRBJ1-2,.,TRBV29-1,CSGYQGGSGYTF,TGCAGCGGGTATCAGGGGGGTTCTGGCTACACCTTC
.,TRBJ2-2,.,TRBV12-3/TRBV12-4,CASSTRISGELFF,TGTGCCAGCAGTACTAGAATCTCCGGGGAGCTGTTTTTT
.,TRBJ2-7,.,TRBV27,CASSSPGIPYEQYF,TGTGCCAGCAGTTCTCCCGGGATCCCCTACGAGCAGTACTTC
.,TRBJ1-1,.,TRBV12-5,CASGRTANTEAFF,TGTGCTAGTGGTCGGACAGCGAACACTGAAGCTTTCTTT
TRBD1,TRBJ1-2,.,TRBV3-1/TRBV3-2,CASSLLGQGARYGYTF,TGTGCCAGCAGCCTTTTGGGACAGGGGGCGAGGTATGGCTACACCTTC
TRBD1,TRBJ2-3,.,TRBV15,CATSTTGASTDTQYF,TGTGCCACCAGCACGACAGGGGCAAGCACAGATACGCAGTATTTT
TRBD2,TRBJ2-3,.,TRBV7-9,CASSSSTSGGGQDTQYF,TGTGCCAGCAGCTCATCAACCAGCGGGGGGGGGCAAGATACGCAGTATTTT
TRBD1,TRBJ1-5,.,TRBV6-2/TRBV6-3,CASSWDSFGPYSNQPQHF,TGTGCCAGCAGTTGGGACAGCTTTGGGCCCTATAGCAATCAGCCCCAGCATTTT
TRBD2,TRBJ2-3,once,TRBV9,CASSAGLAADTQYF,TGTGCCAGCAGCGCGGGACTAGCGGCAGATACGCAGTATTTT
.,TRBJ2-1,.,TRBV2,CASGVFTYNEQFF,TGTGCCAGCGGCGTCTTCACCTACAATGAGCAGTTCTTC
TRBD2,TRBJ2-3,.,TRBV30,CAWTPTSGAQYF,TGTGCCTGGACCCCGACTAGCGGGGCGCAGTATTTT
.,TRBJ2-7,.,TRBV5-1,CASSLATGAYEQYF,TGCGCCAGCAGCTTGGCGACAGGAGCTTACGAGCAGTACTTC
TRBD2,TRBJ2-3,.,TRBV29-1,CSVDPPEGRADTQYF,TGCAGCGTTGACCCACCGGAGGGGAGGGCAGATACGCAGTATTTT
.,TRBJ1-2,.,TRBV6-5,CASSLTGARVHGYTF,TGTGCCAGCAGTTTAACAGGAGCAAGGGTCCATGGCTACACCTTC
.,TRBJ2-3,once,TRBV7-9,CASSLFADTQYF,TGTGCCAGCAGCTTATTTGCTGATACGCAGTATTTT
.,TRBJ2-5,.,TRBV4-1,CASSQPGKQETQYF,TGCGCCAGCAGCCAACCAGGGAAACAAGAGACCCAGTACTTC
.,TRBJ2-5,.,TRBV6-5,CASSLTTATQETQYF,TGTGCCAGCAGTCTCACGACAGCTACTCAAGAGACCCAGTACTTC
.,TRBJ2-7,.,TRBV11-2,CASSLSLEGKKYEQYF,TGTGCCAGCAGCTTATCCCTAGAGGGCAAAAAGTACGAGCAGTACTTC
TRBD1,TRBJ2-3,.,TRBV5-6,CASSLAAGGSSTDTQYF,TGTGCCAGCAGCTTGGCCGCAGGGGGCTCTAGCACAGATACGCAGTATTTT
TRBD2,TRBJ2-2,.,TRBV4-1,CASSASGGSGELFF,TGCGCCAGCAGCGCTAGCGGGGGCTCCGGGGAGCTGTTTTTT
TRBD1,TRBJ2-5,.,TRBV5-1,CASSLWTGAQETQYF,TGCGCCAGCAGCTTGTGGACAGGGGCCCAAGAGACCCAGTACTTC
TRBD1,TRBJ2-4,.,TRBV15,CATKKRQGESIQYF,TGTGCCACCAAAAAACGACAGGGTGAAAGCATTCAGTACTTC
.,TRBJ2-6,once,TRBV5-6,CASSFRVAGANVLTF,TGTGCCAGCAGCTTTCGGGTGGCTGGGGCCAACGTCCTGACTTTC
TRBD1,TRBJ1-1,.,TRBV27,CASSGQGNTEAFF,TGTGCCAGCAGCGGACAGGGGAACACTGAAGCTTTCTTT
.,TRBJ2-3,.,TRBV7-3,CASSLTSSMADTQYF,TGTGCCAGCAGCTTAACGTCCAGTATGGCAGATACGCAGTATTTT
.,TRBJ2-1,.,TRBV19,CASTSGQGYNEQFF,TGTGCCAGCACATCGGGGCAGGGTTACAATGAGCAGTTCTTC
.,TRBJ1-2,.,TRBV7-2,CASSFPRSSGGGYTF,TGTGCCAGCAGCTTCCCTCGTAGCTCAGGCGGGGGCTACACCTTC
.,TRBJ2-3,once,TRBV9,CASSVAGHSTDTQYF,TGTGCCAGCAGCGTAGCGGGACACAGCACAGATACGCAGTATTTT
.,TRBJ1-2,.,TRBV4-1,CASSQDPGNYGYTF,TGCGCCAGCAGCCAAGATCCGGGGAACTATGGCTACACCTTC
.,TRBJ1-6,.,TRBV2,CASNIGQYNSPLHF,TGTGCCAGCAATATCGGACAGTATAATTCACCCCTCCACTTT
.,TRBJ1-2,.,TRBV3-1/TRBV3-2,CASSQDGRNYGYTF,TGTGCCAGCAGCCAAGATGGACGGAACTATGGCTACACCTTC
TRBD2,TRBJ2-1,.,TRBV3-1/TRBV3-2,CASSQDLPRGGVNEQFF,TGTGCCAGCAGCCAAGATCTTCCGCGGGGGGGCGTCAATGAGCAGTTCTTC
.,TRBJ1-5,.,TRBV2,CASNSQGPISNQPQHF,TGTGCCAGCAACTCGCAGGGCCCCATAAGCAATCAGCCCCAGCATTTT
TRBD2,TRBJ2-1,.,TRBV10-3,CAIGGGGAVEQFF,TGTGCCATCGGCGGCGGGGGGGCCGTTGAGCAGTTCTTC
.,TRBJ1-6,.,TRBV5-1,CASSPLGHLSSYNSPLHF,TGCGCCAGCAGCCCTCTAGGTCACTTGAGCTCCTATAATTCACCCCTCCACTTT
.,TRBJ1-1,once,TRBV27,CASSLGGSTEAFF,TGTGCCAGCAGTTTAGGGGGGAGCACTGAAGCTTTCTTT
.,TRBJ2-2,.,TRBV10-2,CASSDTGELFF,TGCGCCAGCAGTGACACCGGGGAGCTGTTTTTT
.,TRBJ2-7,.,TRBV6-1,CASSEAGREQYF,TGTGCCAGCAGTGAAGCCGGCCGCGAGCAGTACTTC